This TCR beta chain was documented in a study of CXCR3-negative and CXCR3-positive naive CD8 T cells. TRB cDNA libraries were made by UMI-labeled 5' RACE. Reanalyzing the 5' RACE reads, TCRdb keeps one entry per CDR3 protein, without DNA. This sample's clone table lists around 160,000 distinct CDR3 sequences. In regard to this clonotype: Its antigen is currently unknown.

Study results and caveats: Greater hydrophobicity was found in TRB CDR3s of CXCR3-positive naive cells than of CXCR3-negative naive cells. Naive cells used TRBV-TRBJ genes in much the same way whether CXCR3-negative or CXCR3-positive; memory cells did not. High diversity, comparable across both naive subsets, contrasted with much lower diversity in memory CD8+ cells.

This receptor was taken from a human donor in good health. Some clones in this sample may be carry-over from other donors' samples. What was sequenced was naive CXCR3+ CD8+ T cells from blood. Subset specified: CD45RO-CCR7+CD27+CD95- naive CD8+ T cells expressing CXCR3 (TNR3+).

The CDR3 spells CASSLAGRGFLPLHF. The chain is built from TRBV11-2 and TRBJ1-6; TCRdb indicates TRBD1, and absent DNA this call remains unverified. The CDR3 sequence is 15 residues long. Germline CDR1 SGHAT, CDR2 FQNNGV.